This T cell receptor beta chain was obtained from a study of cytomegalovirus exposure and HLA in healthy donors. Findings and limits, study-wide: Immune exposure information comprised only CMV serostatus. Donors belonging to an Asian-associated ancestry cluster reportedly showed fewer N-insertions in productive TCRs than the 666-donor mean, according to what a later analysis found.

Points on this clone: Its antigen is unidentified.

Germline values: CDR1 SGHDT, CDR2 YYEEEE. V lost 1 base, J lost 5 bases, and 5 bases stayed unmatched. CDR3 length equals 15 residues. Vbeta (60) and Jbeta (13) primers were used in the PCR. Sequencing was performed with immunoSEQ multiplex PCR; in TCRdb, only in-frame clones are kept and a portion is missing. Across about 88,000 clones, the top ten clones capture 5.5% of the sample. The chain is built from TRBV5-6 and TRBJ2-2; TRBD1 agrees at 7 bases. Sequences were obtained from PBMCs. The sequence came from a girl aged 5-17 years in good health and CMV-seropositive. DNA of the CDR3: TGTGCCAGCAGCTTGCCAGGGGGTAGGACCGGGGAGCTGTTTTTT. Translating it yields CASSLPGGRTGELFF.